The rows below give T cell receptor beta chains drawn from one sample of a study of regulatory T cells in long-lasting Graves disease. TCRdb re-called the multiplex PCR reads with MiXCR, one entry per CDR3 protein. The top ten hold around 30% of the sample, which has some 330,000 distinct CDR3 sequences, roughly 24% seen once. The sample was peripheral blood mononuclear cells (PBMCs), taken when the disease was refractory, from a patient treated with antithyroid drugs. These receptors were collected from a middle-aged woman with Graves disease. The CDR3 runs from the conserved cysteine through the conserved F or W. The D gene is left open where the match is weak. Clone sizes are given selectively: once, few, many, or a class where the clone is expanded.

D gene,clone size,V gene,J gene,CDR3 DNA,CDR3 protein
-,many,TRBV20-1,TRBJ2-7,TGCAGTGCTAGAGAGGTTCGGACGGCTCTCTACGAGCAGTACTTC,CSAREVRTALYEQYF
TRBD2,-,TRBV5-1,TRBJ2-3,TGCGCCAGCAGCTTCGGCGGGAGTGCAGATACGCAGTATTTT,CASSFGGSADTQYF
-,-,TRBV5-1,TRBJ2-4,TGCGCCAGCAGCTGGGGACCCTCGGCCGCGGACAAAAACATTCAGTACTTC,CASSWGPSAADKNIQYF
-,-,TRBV2,TRBJ1-2,TGTGCCAGCAGTAGAAAACAGGGATTATATGGCTACACCTTC,CASSRKQGLYGYTF
-,few,TRBV6-6,TRBJ1-3,TGTGCCAGCAGTTACTCGGCGGAGTTAGGAAACACCATATATTTT,CASSYSAELGNTIYF
TRBD2,few,TRBV20-1,TRBJ2-5,TGCAGTGCTAGAGATGAACTAGCGTACAAAGAGACCCAGTACTTC,CSARDELAYKETQYF
TRBD2,few,TRBV20-1,TRBJ2-3,TGCAGTGGACTAGCGGCAGATACGCAGTATTTT,CSGLAADTQYF
-,few,TRBV5-1,TRBJ2-7,TGCGCCAGCAGCCCGGATGCCCCCTCCTACGAGCAGTACTTC,CASSPDAPSYEQYF
TRBD2,many,TRBV7-9,TRBJ2-7,TGTGCCAGCAGCCGGACTAGCGGAAACTACGAGCAGTACTTC,CASSRTSGNYEQYF
TRBD2,few,TRBV4-1,TRBJ2-7,TGCGCCAGCAGCGCCGGCCCGGGACTAGCGGGGGGCGAGCAGTACTTC,CASSAGPGLAGGEQYF
-,many,TRBV2,TRBJ1-2,TGTGCCAGCAGTGAGATGATGACAGGCTATGGCTACACCTTC,CASSEMMTGYGYTF
TRBD2,-,TRBV27,TRBJ2-1,TGTGCCAGCCAGGGGGGGACTAGCGGGAATTATGAGCAGTTCTTC,CASQGGTSGNYEQFF
TRBD2,-,TRBV15,TRBJ2-5,TGTGCCACCAGCAGTGGACTAGCGGGAGGCCCTTTAATCCAAGAGACCCAGTACTTC,CATSSGLAGGPLIQETQYF
-,-,TRBV20-1,TRBJ1-1,TGCAGTGCTAGGGACACAAGAAACACTGAAGCTTTCTTT,CSARDTRNTEAFF
-,-,TRBV28,TRBJ1-4,TGTGCCAGCAGCTCCCGTCTTGAAAAACTGTTTTTT,CASSSRLEKLFF
-,-,TRBV28,TRBJ2-1,TGTGCCAGCAGTTCGACAGGGAGGTCCTACAATGAGCAGTTCTTC,CASSSTGRSYNEQFF
TRBD1,-,TRBV6-1,TRBJ1-2,TGTGCCAGCAGACCCGTCGGACAGGGCGGCGGCTACACCTTC,CASRPVGQGGGYTF
TRBD1,few,TRBV28,TRBJ1-1,TGTGCCAGCAGTCAGGGGGGGCGCACTGAAGCTTTCTTT,CASSQGGRTEAFF
-,many,TRBV2,TRBJ1-2,TGTGCCAGCAAAGCGGGACGGACTTACTATAATGGCTACACCTTC,CASKAGRTYYNGYTF
-,few,TRBV20-1,TRBJ2-7,TGCAGTGCTAGGGGGCCCAGGGCAATTTACGAGCAGTACTTC,CSARGPRAIYEQYF
TRBD1,many,TRBV28,TRBJ2-5,TGTGCCAGCAGCCCCTTCCGACAGGGGGTAGAAGAGACCCAGTACTTC,CASSPFRQGVEETQYF
TRBD1,few,TRBV20-1,TRBJ1-4,TGCAGTGCATCGATACAGGGGGCACAGGAAAAACTGTTTTTT,CSASIQGAQEKLFF
-,-,TRBV7-9,TRBJ1-1,TGTGCCAGCAGTTACCTCAGGGGCCCCTCAATGAACACTGAAGCTTTCTTT,CASSYLRGPSMNTEAFF
TRBD2,few,TRBV6-1,TRBJ2-5,TGTGCCAGCAGTCGGACCCAATCCGCGGGAGTGGGGACCCAGTACTTC,CASSRTQSAGVGTQYF
-,many,TRBV15,TRBJ2-5,TGTGCCACCAGCAGGGCGAGACACGTCCAAGAGACCCAGTACTTC,CATSRARHVQETQYF
TRBD1,many,TRBV28,TRBJ1-5,TGTGCCAGCAACAGGGGACAGGAGGGCAATCAGCCCCAGCATTTT,CASNRGQEGNQPQHF
-,-,TRBV15,TRBJ2-2,TGTGCCACCAGCAGAGAACGGGGGACTCCCGGGGAGCTGTTTTTT,CATSRERGTPGELFF
TRBD2,-,TRBV28,TRBJ2-2,TGTGCCAGCAGTTCCCTCTGGGGACTAGCGGGGATTTTGAACACCGGGGAGCTGTTTTTT,CASSSLWGLAGILNTGELFF
-,few,TRBV6-1,TRBJ2-5,TGTGCCAGCAGCCTTTTGAGCGGAGGGGGGCGAGAGACCCAGTACTTC,CASSLLSGGGRETQYF
-,-,TRBV7-2,TRBJ2-7,TGTGCCAGCAGAACTCTAGGAAAGGTATCCGAGCAGTACTTC,CASRTLGKVSEQYF
-,-,TRBV4-1,TRBJ1-1,TGCGCCAGCAGCCCCGTTGACAGACTGAACACTGAAGCTTTCTTT,CASSPVDRLNTEAFF
TRBD1,few,TRBV18,TRBJ1-2,TGTGCCAGCTCACGTCGACAGGGGATTGATGGCTACACCTTC,CASSRRQGIDGYTF
-,-,TRBV20-1,TRBJ2-1,TGCAGTGCTAGGTTCTTCAATGAGCAGTTCTTC,CSARFFNEQFF
-,many,TRBV2,TRBJ1-2,TGTGCCAGCAGTGATAACCCCCCCTATGGCTACACCTTC,CASSDNPPYGYTF
TRBD1,many,TRBV28,TRBJ2-7,TGTGCCAGCAGTAGGGGACAGGCCACCTACGAGCAGTACTTC,CASSRGQATYEQYF
-,many,TRBV28,TRBJ1-3,TGTGCCACTCATCAGGGGAGCTCTGGAAACACCATATATTTT,CATHQGSSGNTIYF
TRBD1,-,TRBV25-1,TRBJ2-4,TGTGCCAGCAGTGCGGGACAGCCGCCCCGATACCGGGACATTCAGTACTTC,CASSAGQPPRYRDIQYF
TRBD2,few,TRBV9,TRBJ2-7,TGTGCCAGCAGCCCTACGGGACTAGCGGAGATGGTAGAGGAGCAGTACTTC,CASSPTGLAEMVEEQYF
-,many,TRBV6-5,TRBJ2-5,TGTGCCAGCAGTTACGGGGGGATCGGGGAGACCCAGTACTTC,CASSYGGIGETQYF
TRBD2,few,TRBV7-9,TRBJ2-1,TGTGCCAGCCTAGCGGGAGGAGGTGAGCAGTTCTTC,CASLAGGGEQFF
-,many,TRBV28,TRBJ1-4,TGTGCCAGCAGTTTTAGAAAGTCAGAACGGTTTAATGAAAAACTGTTTTTT,CASSFRKSERFNEKLFF
-,-,TRBV12-3/TRBV12-4,TRBJ2-1,TGTGCCAGCAGTTTATCTGGACAGAGCTACAATGAGCAGTTCTTC,CASSLSGQSYNEQFF
TRBD1,-,TRBV5-6,TRBJ2-7,TGTGCCAGCAGCTCGGGGGAGACAGGGGCCGAGCAGTACTTC,CASSSGETGAEQYF
-,few,TRBV28,TRBJ2-1,TGTGCCAGCAGGCCCTATGACAAAGAGCAGTTCTTC,CASRPYDKEQFF
-,few,TRBV25-1,TRBJ1-5,TGTGCCAGCAGTGAATTGACGGGGGGCAATCAGCCCCAGCATTTT,CASSELTGGNQPQHF
TRBD2,-,TRBV20-1,TRBJ2-7,TGCAGTGCAAGGACTAGCGGGGCGGTCTACGAGCAGTACTTC,CSARTSGAVYEQYF
TRBD2,many,TRBV28,TRBJ2-2,TGTGCCAGCAGTTCACTACTAGCGGGAGACCTCACCGGGGAGCTGTTTTTT,CASSSLLAGDLTGELFF
-,few,TRBV6-2/TRBV6-3,TRBJ1-4,TGTGCCAGCAGTTACTCGAAGGTGTCGGACAATGAAAAACTGTTTTTT,CASSYSKVSDNEKLFF
-,many,TRBV7-9,TRBJ2-7,TGTGCCAGCAGCTTAGGGAGGAACGGGGGCATAGACGAGCAGTACTTC,CASSLGRNGGIDEQYF
TRBD2,-,TRBV12-3/TRBV12-4,TRBJ2-7,TGTGCCAGCAGTCCTAGCGGTTACTACGAGCAGTACTTC,CASSPSGYYEQYF
-,-,TRBV6-2/TRBV6-3,TRBJ2-3,TGTGCCAGCAGTGAAATGACAGGACCCTCGGGGGGTACGCAGTATTTT,CASSEMTGPSGGTQYF
-,many,TRBV28,TRBJ1-5,TGTGCCAGCAGACCCACTCGGTATGGGCAGCCCCAGCATTTT,CASRPTRYGQPQHF
-,many,TRBV28,TRBJ2-7,TGTGCCAGCCTGGGCTGGCCTTCCTACGAGCAGTACTTC,CASLGWPSYEQYF